One and the same sample provided the 32 T cell receptor beta chains below, sequenced in a study of T cells in narcolepsy. Sequenced by immunoSEQ multiplex PCR; TCRdb stores in-frame clones only, minus some. Here the sample spans around 17,000 clones, 72% being singletons. Sequenced: CD45RA- memory CD8+ T cells from PBMCs. Receptors were obtained from a human donor with narcolepsy.

This rearrangement joins TRBV6-5 to TRBJ2-1; the D gene is possibly TRBD2 (5 bases). V was cut by 5 bases and J by 0 bases, with 11 bases left in between. Germline CDR1 and CDR2: MNHEY and SVGAGI. The CDR3 runs to 15 residues. CDR3 sequence (DNA): TGTGCCAGCAGTCTACTAGGGAGCTCCTACAATGAGCAGTTCTTC. This codes for CASSLLGSSYNEQFF.

The CDR3 protein is CAWSVGGRVGYEQYF. In DNA form, the CDR3 reads TGTGCCTGGAGTGTCGGCGGGAGGGTTGGGTACGAGCAGTACTTC. The J gene is TRBJ2-7, the V gene TRBV30; 9 bases align to TRBD2. V dropped 0 bases and J dropped 4; count of bases not matched to a gene: 7. Germline-derived CDR1 and CDR2 are GTSNPN and SVGIG (reference sequence). This CDR3 comprises 15 residues.

This clone turned up a few times. The CDR3 region is CSVGGTSGPSTDTQYF. The CDR3, as DNA: TGCAGCGTCGGGGGGACTAGCGGGCCTAGCACAGATACGCAGTATTTT. This rearrangement joins TRBV29-1 to TRBJ2-3; 12 nucleotides match TRBD2. This CDR3 is built from 16 residues. Germline V lookup: CDR1 SQVTM, CDR2 ANQGSEA. Trimming removed 6 bases from V and 0 bases from J; junction bases left unmatched: 7.

The gene calls are TRBV19 and TRBJ1-1, with TRBD1 identical over 8 bases. The J segment lost 1 base and the V segment lost 8 bases, leaving 3 bases of the junction unmatched. Germline CDR1 reads LNHDA; CDR2 reads SQIVND (reference sequence). The CDR3 runs 13 residues. For the CDR3, the DNA is TGTGCCAGTTGGGACAGGCAGAACACTGAAGCTTTCTTT. This translates into CASWDRQNTEAFF.

The chain joins TRBV7-9 to TRBJ2-4; no firm D call. Per the germline V gene, CDR1 is SEHNR and CDR2 is FQNEAQ (reference sequence). This CDR3 region has 14 residues. V was pared by 3 bases and J by 0 bases, with 6 bases between. CDR3 region: CASSLNGAKNIQYF. The CDR3 DNA is TGTGCCAGCAGCTTGAACGGAGCCAAAAACATTCAGTACTTC.

The chain has TRBV7-6 and TRBJ1-2, with 7 bases that match TRBD1. Germline-derived CDR1 and CDR2 are SGHVS and FNYEAQ. The CDR3 contains 14 residues. V lost 5 bases, J lost 7 bases, and 10 bases stayed unmatched. CDR3: CASSRTEGALGYTF. The CDR3 bases are TGTGCCAGCAGCCGGACGGAGGGGGCGCTTGGCTACACCTTC.

J is TRBJ1-3 and V is TRBV6-1; 7 bases align to TRBD1. Germline assignment: CDR1 MNHNS and CDR2 SASEGT. Trimming took 1 base from V and 1 from J; bases not matched to a gene: 4. The CDR3 spans 16 residues. Here the CDR3 DNA reads TGTGCCAGCAGTGAAGAGGGGGCGGGTTCTGGAAACACCATATATTTT. As protein: CASSEEGAGSGNTIYF.

This clone was seen just once. In DNA, the CDR3 is TGCAGCGTTGAAGTAAGAGGTTACACTGAAGCTTTCTTT. Protein sequence: CSVEVRGYTEAFF. This chain connects TRBV29-1 to TRBJ1-1, with D unclear. V was trimmed by 1 base and J by 3 bases, leaving 9 bases between them. The CDR3 covers 13 residues. The germline gives CDR1 SQVTM, CDR2 ANQGSEA.

The DNA for the CDR3 is TGCGCCAGCAGTGATCCGGGACTAGCGGGTCATTACAATGAGCAGTTCTTC. This translates into CASSDPGLAGHYNEQFF. The chain carries TRBV10-2 and TRBJ2-1; 12 bases fit TRBD2. CDR3 length equals 17 residues. Germline CDR1 WSHSY, CDR2 SAAADI. The V gene end was trimmed by 3 bases and the J gene end by 4 bases; junction bases not matched to a gene: 7.

The chain has TRBV5-1 and TRBJ1-1; maybe TRBD1 (5 bases). V was shortened by 2 bases and J by 4 bases, with 12 bases between the two germline ends. Germline values: CDR1 SGHRS, CDR2 YFSETQ. The CDR3 length is 14 residues. The CDR3 bases are TGCGCCAGCAGCTTCCCGGGGGAGGGCACTGAAGCTTTCTTT. It codes for CASSFPGEGTEAFF.

The chain joins TRBV10-2 to TRBJ2-3, with TRBD2 identical over 13 bases. CDR1 and CDR2 (germline): WSHSY, SAAADI. This CDR3 region has 15 residues. The V gene end was trimmed by 5 bases and the J gene end by 6 bases; junction bases not matched to a gene: 5. The CDR3 coding sequence is TGCGCCAGCAGTTTACGGACTAGCGGGAGCGATACGCAGTATTTT. It encodes CASSLRTSGSDTQYF.

The table lists this clone with a count of one. The V and J genes are TRBV6-5 and TRBJ2-2; a possible D gene is TRBD2 (5 bases). Germline V CDR1 and CDR2: MNHEY, SVGAGI. The V end lost 1 base, the J end lost 9 bases, and 9 bases lay between the germline ends. This CDR3 is 13 amino acids long. The CDR3: CASSYFSVRELFF. CDR3 bases: TGTGCCAGCAGTTACTTTAGCGTTAGGGAGCTGTTTTTT.

This chain uses TRBV7-9 with TRBJ1-3; tentatively, D is TRBD1 (6 bases). The V end lost 5 bases, the J end lost 2 bases, and 13 bases lay between the germline ends. CDR3 length equals 15 residues. Germline loops: CDR1 SEHNR, CDR2 FQNEAQ (reference sequence). The CDR3 sequence: CASSSTGTAGNTIYF. The DNA for the CDR3 is TGTGCCAGCAGCAGTACAGGGACCGCTGGAAACACCATATATTTT.

V is TRBV15 and J is TRBJ1-5, with a possible D match to TRBD1 (6 bases). The CDR3 is made up of 13 amino acids. The germline CDR1 and CDR2 sequences are LNHNV and YYDKDF (reference sequence). V was pared by 8 bases and J by 4 bases, with 12 bases between. The CDR3, as DNA: TGTGCCACCGGAGGGGGGAGGAATCAGCCCCAGCATTTT. Its protein is CATGGGRNQPQHF.

This clone was observed a few times. A junction boundary mismatches the germline segment, possibly from a read error. This chain links TRBV5-3 with TRBJ2-3, with a possible D match to TRBD2 (7 bases). TRBV5-3 is identified as an open reading frame with a role that is uncertain. The CDR3 extends over 15 amino acids. CDR3 nucleotide sequence: TGTGCCAGCAGCTGGGGGGGCCGGGGCACAGATACGCAGTATTTT. It translates to CASSWGGRGTDTQYF.

The rearrangement uses TRBV14 and TRBJ2-7; TRBD2 aligns across 8 bases. Germline lookup yields CDR1 SGHDN and CDR2 FVKESK. The CDR3 spans 14 residues. Trimming took 1 base from V and 7 from J; bases not matched to a gene: 6. This CDR3 is CASSQAGGPWEQYF. The CDR3, as DNA: TGTGCCAGCAGCCAAGCGGGGGGGCCATGGGAGCAGTACTTC.

This clone was detected only once. The gene calls are TRBV7-9 and TRBJ2-3; D unclear. V was cut by 4 bases and J by 3 bases, with 2 bases left in between. This CDR3 contains 11 residues. CDR1 SEHNR and CDR2 FQNEAQ come from the germline V gene (reference sequence). CDR3 loop: CASSSTDTQYF. CDR3 in DNA: TGTGCCAGCAGCTCTACAGATACGCAGTATTTT.

This clone was recorded a few times. The chain recombines TRBV7-9 with TRBJ1-4; 8 bases are shared with TRBD1. This CDR3 spans 15 amino acids. V gave up 4 bases and J gave up 6 bases; unmatched junction bases: 7. Germline-derived CDR1 and CDR2 are SEHNR and FQNEAQ (reference sequence). The CDR3 nucleotides read TGTGCCAGCAGCTCCGCCCTGGACAGGGATGAAAAACTGTTTTTT. It yields the protein CASSSALDRDEKLFF.

The chain links TRBV2 to TRBJ2-7; no definite D call. From germline, CDR1 is SNHLY and CDR2 FYNNEI. The V end lost 4 bases, the J end lost 4 bases, and 11 bases lay between the germline ends. CDR3 length: 13 amino acids. In DNA form, the CDR3 reads TGTGCCAGCAGTGGGGCGGCAGTTTACGAGCAGTACTTC. Its translation: CASSGAAVYEQYF.

Notes on this clone: Compared with germline, one end of the junction differs, possibly owing to a read error. This chain connects TRBV13 to TRBJ1-2; maybe TRBD1 (6 bases). The germline CDR1 and CDR2 sequences are PRHDT and FYEKMQ (reference sequence). The CDR3 is made up of 14 amino acids. The CDR3: CASSQDRLTGGYTF. CDR3 in DNA: TGCGCCAGCAGCCAAGACAGGCTCACGGGAGGCTACACCTTC.

J is TRBJ2-5 and V is TRBV7-2; 7 bases match TRBD2. The V and J ends lost 4 bases and 4 bases, in that order; junction bases with no gene match: 9. The CDR3 has 15 residues. CDR1 and CDR2 from the germline V gene are SGHTA and FQGNSA. CDR3 sequence reads: CASSSWGGTGETQYF. The CDR3, as DNA: TGTGCCAGCAGCTCCTGGGGGGGGACGGGAGAGACCCAGTACTTC.

This clone was seen a handful of times. This sequence joins TRBV2 and TRBJ1-5, with TRBD1 as a possible D gene (6 bases). V lost 8 bases to trimming and J lost 3 bases, with 14 bases between them. The CDR3 runs 14 residues. Per the germline V gene, CDR1 is SNHLY and CDR2 is FYNNEI. This CDR3 is CASGDPGVNQPQHF. The CDR3 bases are TGTGCCAGCGGGGACCCAGGGGTCAATCAGCCCCAGCATTTT.

V usage is TRBV4-2 and J usage is TRBJ1-6, with 7 positions matching TRBD1. V gave up 0 bases and J gave up 3 bases; unmatched junction bases: 11. CDR3 length: 19 residues. Germline V CDR1 and CDR2: LGHNA, YNFKEQ. The CDR3 nucleotides read TGTGCCAGCAGCCAAGATGGGGCCCGGGACAGATTCTATAATTCACCCCTCCACTTT. This translates into CASSQDGARDRFYNSPLHF.

This clone occurred a few times. This chain joins TRBV29-1 and TRBJ2-3; D not resolved. Per germline, CDR1 SQVTM and CDR2 ANQGSEA. The V end lost 3 bases, the J end lost 2 bases, and 15 bases lay between the germline ends. The CDR3 totals 15 residues. CDR3 sequence: CSVDGVPGYTDTQYF. For the CDR3, the DNA is TGCAGCGTTGATGGGGTCCCGGGCTACACAGATACGCAGTATTTT.

CDR3: CASSLISAGVPYGYTF. As DNA, the CDR3 is TGTGCCAGCAGTTTAATTTCGGCAGGGGTGCCCTATGGCTACACCTTC. The rearrangement joins TRBV27 to TRBJ1-2, with D tentatively TRBD1 (6 bases). The germline V and J ends were trimmed by 2 bases and 4 bases, with 17 bases remaining between them. This CDR3 contains 16 residues. Germline-derived CDR1 and CDR2 are MNHEY and SMNVEV (reference sequence).

The chain links TRBV10-3 to TRBJ2-5; D possibly corresponds to TRBD2 (6 bases). With the DNA end fitting TRBJ2-7 better, the J assignment may be wrong. This CDR3 is 14 amino acids long. Germline assignment: CDR1 ENHRY and CDR2 SYGVKD. The CDR3: CAISAGTGGYEQYF. CDR3 DNA sequence: TGTGCCATCAGTGCGGGGACCGGGGGCTACGAGCAGTACTTC.

The V gene is TRBV15, the J gene TRBJ2-7; TRBD2 might be the D (5 bases). Germline lookup yields CDR1 LNHNV and CDR2 YYDKDF (reference sequence). This CDR3 is built from 15 residues. The germline V and J ends were trimmed by 1 base and 5 bases, with 15 bases remaining between them. The CDR3 is CATSRVLALIHEQYF. DNA of the CDR3: TGTGCCACCAGCAGAGTTCTAGCCTTAATTCACGAGCAGTACTTC.

This rearrangement joins TRBV6-6 to TRBJ1-4; 7 positions agree with TRBD1. V dropped 0 bases and J dropped 6; count of bases not matched to a gene: 4. The length of the CDR3 is 15 residues. CDR1 is MNHNY, CDR2 SVGAGI, per germline (reference sequence). CDR3 region: CASSYSLQGYEKLFF. The CDR3 DNA reads as TGTGCCAGCAGTTACTCGTTACAGGGGTATGAAAAACTGTTTTTT.

The CDR3 region has the DNA TGTGCCAGCAGGTTTGCTTTGAACACTGAAGCTTTCTTT. Translating gives CASRFALNTEAFF. This chain links TRBV6-6 with TRBJ1-1; no clear D. Trimming took 6 bases from V and 0 from J, leaving 8 bases between them. The CDR3 has 13 amino acids. The germline gives CDR1 MNHNY, CDR2 SVGAGI (reference sequence).

The chain uses TRBV7-8 and TRBJ1-4; 8 positions agree with TRBD1. The ends lost 4 bases at V and 0 bases at J; junction bases unmatched: 1. CDR1 and CDR2 (germline): SGHVS, FQNEAQ. This CDR3 region has 15 residues. Written as DNA, the CDR3 is TGTGCCAGCAGCTCGACAGGGGCAACTAATGAAAAACTGTTTTTT. It encodes CASSSTGATNEKLFF.

V gene TRBV7-9 combines with J gene TRBJ2-5, with D unclear. Trimming left V 4 bases short and J 5 bases short, with 8 bases between. The CDR3 loop spans 12 amino acids. The germline V gene encodes CDR1 SEHNR and CDR2 FQNEAQ (reference sequence). CDR3 sequence reads: CASSSLGETQYF. The DNA for the CDR3 is TGTGCCAGCAGCTCGTTGGGGGAGACCCAGTACTTC.

This chain connects TRBV7-8 to TRBJ1-1, with 7 nucleotides matching TRBD1. CDR1 and CDR2 (germline): SGHVS, FQNEAQ. V dropped 3 bases and J dropped 5; count of bases not matched to a gene: 6. This CDR3 region has 14 residues. The CDR3 DNA sequence: TGTGCCAGCAGCTTTGGTGCCAGGGGGACTGAAGCTTTCTTT. Amino acid sequence: CASSFGARGTEAFF.